Following are 3 T cell receptor beta chains from one sample sequenced in a study of cytotoxic CD8 clonotypes in ibrutinib-treated CLL. Profiling relied on immunoSEQ multiplex PCR, and the TCRdb table lists in-frame clones only, not all of them. The sample holds approximately 190,000 clones, more than 65% seen once. The starting material was PBMCs, obtained after 12 months of ibrutinib treatment. Every receptor here comes from a human donor with chronic lymphocytic leukemia.

The gene calls are TRBV7-2 and TRBJ1-2; D ambiguous. The CDR3 totals 14 residues. Trimming took 5 bases from V and 4 from J, leaving 14 bases between them. Germline V lookup: CDR1 SGHTA, CDR2 FQGNSA. CDR3 sequence reads: CASSARQSIYGYTF. Written as DNA, the CDR3 is TGTGCCAGCAGCGCTCGACAAAGCATCTATGGCTACACCTTC.

J is TRBJ2-1 and V is TRBV12-5; maybe TRBD1 (6 bases). Germline V gene lookup returns CDR1 LGHNT and CDR2 FRNRAP. The V end was cut by 9 bases, the J end by 4 bases, with 10 bases between. The CDR3 runs to 12 residues. CDR3 DNA: TGTGCTAGCGGACAGCAATACAATGAGCAGTTCTTC. It codes for CASGQQYNEQFF. Variable domain in full (rest from reference TRBV12-5 and TRBJ2-1): DARVTQTPRHKVTEMGQEVTMRCQPILGHNTVFWYRQTMMQGLELLAYFRNRAPLDDSGMPKDRFSAEMPDATLATLKIQPSEPRDSAVYFCASGQQYNEQFFGPGTRLTVL.

The chain is built from TRBV29-1 and TRBJ2-1; D is unresolved. V dropped 8 bases and J dropped 4 bases, with 12 bases sitting between them. The CDR3 contains 12 residues. Germline assignment: CDR1 SQVTM and CDR2 ANQGSEA. The chain's CDR3 is CSNRLGYNEQFF. In DNA form, the CDR3 reads TGCAGCAACCGGCTAGGGTACAATGAGCAGTTCTTC.